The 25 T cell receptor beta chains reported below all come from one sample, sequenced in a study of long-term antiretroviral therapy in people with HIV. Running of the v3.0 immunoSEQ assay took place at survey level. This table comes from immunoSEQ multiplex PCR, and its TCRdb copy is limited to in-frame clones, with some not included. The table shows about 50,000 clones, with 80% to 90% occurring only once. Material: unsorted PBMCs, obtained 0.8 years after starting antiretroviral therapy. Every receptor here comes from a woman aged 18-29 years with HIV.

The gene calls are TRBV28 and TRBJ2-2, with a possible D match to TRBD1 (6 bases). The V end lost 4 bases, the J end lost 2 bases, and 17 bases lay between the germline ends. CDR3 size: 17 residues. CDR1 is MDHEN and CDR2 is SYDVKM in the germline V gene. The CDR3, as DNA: TGTGCCAGCAGTTACCCCACGGGACAACTAAACACCGGGGAGCTGTTTTTT. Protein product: CASSYPTGQLNTGELFF.

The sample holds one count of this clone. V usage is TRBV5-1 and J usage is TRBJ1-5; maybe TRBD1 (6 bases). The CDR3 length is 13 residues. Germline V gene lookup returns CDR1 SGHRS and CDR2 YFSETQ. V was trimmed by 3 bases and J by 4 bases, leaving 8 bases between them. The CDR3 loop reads CASSSTGNQPQHF. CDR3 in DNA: TGCGCCAGCAGCTCTACAGGGAATCAGCCCCAGCATTTT.

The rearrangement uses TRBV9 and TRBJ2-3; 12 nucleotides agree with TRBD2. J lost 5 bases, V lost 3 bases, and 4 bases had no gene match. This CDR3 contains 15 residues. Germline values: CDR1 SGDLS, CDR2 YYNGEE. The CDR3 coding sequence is TGTGCCAGCAGCGGCCCACTAGCGGGAGGAGATACGCAGTATTTT. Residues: CASSGPLAGGDTQYF.

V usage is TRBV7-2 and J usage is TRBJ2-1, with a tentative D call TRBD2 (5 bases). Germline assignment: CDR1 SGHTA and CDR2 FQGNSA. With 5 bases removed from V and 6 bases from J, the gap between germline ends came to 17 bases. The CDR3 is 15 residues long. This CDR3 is CASSADSLEGNEQFF. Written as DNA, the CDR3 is TGTGCCAGCAGCGCGGACTCTCTCGAGGGCAATGAGCAGTTCTTC.

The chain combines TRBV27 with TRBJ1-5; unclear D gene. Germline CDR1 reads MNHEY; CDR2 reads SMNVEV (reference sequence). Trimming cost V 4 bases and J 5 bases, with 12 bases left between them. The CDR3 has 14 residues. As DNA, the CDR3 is TGTGCCAGCAGTTCAGCGGGCGCGGATCAGCCCCAGCATTTT. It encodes CASSSAGADQPQHF.

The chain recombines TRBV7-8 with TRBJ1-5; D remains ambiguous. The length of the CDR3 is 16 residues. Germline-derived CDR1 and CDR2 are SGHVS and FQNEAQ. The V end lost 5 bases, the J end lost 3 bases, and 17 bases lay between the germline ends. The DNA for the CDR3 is TGTGCCAGCAGCGTAGGCCCAGGATTGAACAATCAGCCCCAGCATTTT. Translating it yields CASSVGPGLNNQPQHF.

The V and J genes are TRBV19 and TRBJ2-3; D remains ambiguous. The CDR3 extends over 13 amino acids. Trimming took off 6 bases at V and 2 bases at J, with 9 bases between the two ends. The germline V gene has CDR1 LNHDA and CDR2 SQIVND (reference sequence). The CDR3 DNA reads TGTGCCAGTAGGCCCCAGGACACAGATACGCAGTATTTT. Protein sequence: CASRPQDTDTQYF.

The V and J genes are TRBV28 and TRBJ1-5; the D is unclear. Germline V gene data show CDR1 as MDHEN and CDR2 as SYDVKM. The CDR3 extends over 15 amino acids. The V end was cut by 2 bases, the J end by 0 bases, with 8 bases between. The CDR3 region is CASSLIQTSNQPQHF. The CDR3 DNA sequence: TGTGCCAGCAGTTTAATACAGACTAGCAATCAGCCCCAGCATTTT.

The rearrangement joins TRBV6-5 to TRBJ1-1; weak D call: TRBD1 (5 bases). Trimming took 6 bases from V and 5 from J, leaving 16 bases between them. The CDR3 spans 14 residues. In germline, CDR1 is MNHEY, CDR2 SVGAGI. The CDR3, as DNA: TGTGCCAGCAGGACTGGAGGGGTTTGGACTGAAGCTTTCTTT. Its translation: CASRTGGVWTEAFF.

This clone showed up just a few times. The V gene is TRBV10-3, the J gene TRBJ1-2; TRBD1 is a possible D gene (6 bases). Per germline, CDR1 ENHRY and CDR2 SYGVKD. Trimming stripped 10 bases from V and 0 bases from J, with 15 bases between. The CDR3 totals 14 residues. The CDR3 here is CATLRQASNYGYTF. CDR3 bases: TGTGCCACTCTCCGACAGGCTTCTAACTATGGCTACACCTTC.

CDR3 amino acids: CSARAGVLTEAFF. In DNA, the CDR3 is TGCAGCGCGAGGGCAGGGGTGTTGACTGAAGCTTTCTTT. The V call is TRBV29-1, the J call TRBJ1-1, with D perhaps matching TRBD1 (6 bases). The V end was cut by 7 bases, the J end by 5 bases, with 17 bases between. Germline V gene lookup returns CDR1 SQVTM and CDR2 ANQGSEA. The CDR3 is 13 amino acids.

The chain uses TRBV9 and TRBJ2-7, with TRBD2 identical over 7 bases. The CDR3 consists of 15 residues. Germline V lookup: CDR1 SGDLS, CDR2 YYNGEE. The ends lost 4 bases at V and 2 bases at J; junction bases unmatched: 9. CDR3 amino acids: CASSPRGTIAYEQYF. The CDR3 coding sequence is TGTGCCAGCAGCCCCCGGGGGACTATCGCCTACGAGCAGTACTTC.

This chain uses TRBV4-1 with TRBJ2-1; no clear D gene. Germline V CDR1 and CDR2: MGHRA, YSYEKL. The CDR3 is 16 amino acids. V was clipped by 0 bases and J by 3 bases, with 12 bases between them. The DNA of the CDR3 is TGCGCCAGCAGCCAAGAGTGGCAGGAGATCTACAATGAGCAGTTCTTC. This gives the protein CASSQEWQEIYNEQFF.

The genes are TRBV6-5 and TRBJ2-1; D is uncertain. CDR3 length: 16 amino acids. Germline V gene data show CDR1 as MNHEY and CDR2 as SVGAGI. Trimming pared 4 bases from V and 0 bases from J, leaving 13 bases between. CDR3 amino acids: CASSLLSAGSYNEQFF. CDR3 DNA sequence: TGTGCCAGCAGTTTACTATCCGCAGGCTCCTACAATGAGCAGTTCTTC.

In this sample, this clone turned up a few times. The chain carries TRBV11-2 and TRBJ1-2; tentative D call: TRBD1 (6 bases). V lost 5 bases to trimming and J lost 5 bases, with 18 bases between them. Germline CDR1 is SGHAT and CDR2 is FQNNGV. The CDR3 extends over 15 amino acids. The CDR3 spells CASSPNAQGRYGYTF. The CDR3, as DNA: TGTGCCAGCAGCCCGAACGCACAGGGAAGGTATGGCTACACCTTC. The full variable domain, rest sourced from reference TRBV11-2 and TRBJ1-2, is EAGVAQSPRYKIIEKRQSVAFWCNPISGHATLYWYQQILGQGPKLLIQFQNNGVVDDSQLPKDRFSAERLKGVDSTLKIQPAKLEDSAVYLCASSPNAQGRYGYTFGSGTRLTVV.

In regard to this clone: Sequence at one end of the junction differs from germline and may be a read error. The CDR3 sequence: CASGFRQDTEAFF. CDR3 DNA sequence: TGCGCCAGCGGCTTCCGACAGGACACTGAAGCTTTCTTT. This rearrangement joins TRBV5-1 to TRBJ1-1; TRBD1 is a possible D gene (6 bases). The CDR3 loop spans 13 amino acids. The germline V gene has CDR1 SGHRS and CDR2 YFSETQ. The full variable domain, completed using reference TRBV5-1 and TRBJ1-1, is KAGVTQTPRYLIKTRGQQVTLSCSPISGHRSVSWYQQTPGQGLQFLFEYFSETQRNKGNFPGRFSGRQFSNSRSEMNVSTLELGDSALYLCASGFRQDTEAFFGQGTRLTVV.

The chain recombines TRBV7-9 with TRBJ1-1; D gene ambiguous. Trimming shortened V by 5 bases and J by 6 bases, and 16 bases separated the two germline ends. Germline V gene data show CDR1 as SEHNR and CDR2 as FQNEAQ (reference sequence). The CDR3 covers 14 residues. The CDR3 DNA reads TGTGCCAGCAGCCCCCCGACGGACCCAGCTGAAGCTTTCTTT. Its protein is CASSPPTDPAEAFF.

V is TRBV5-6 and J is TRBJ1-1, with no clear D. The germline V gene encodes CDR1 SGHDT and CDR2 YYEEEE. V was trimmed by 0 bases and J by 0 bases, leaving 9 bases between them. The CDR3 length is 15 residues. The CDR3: CASSLGRRLNTEAFF. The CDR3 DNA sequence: TGTGCCAGCAGCTTGGGGAGACGGTTGAACACTGAAGCTTTCTTT.

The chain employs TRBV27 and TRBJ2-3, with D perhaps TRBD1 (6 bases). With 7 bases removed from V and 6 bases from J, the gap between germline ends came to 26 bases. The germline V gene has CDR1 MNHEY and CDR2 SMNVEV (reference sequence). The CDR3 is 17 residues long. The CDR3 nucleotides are TGTGCCAGCAACGATCAACCGAGGGGGACCGTCCCCGATACGCAGTATTTT. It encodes CASNDQPRGTVPDTQYF.

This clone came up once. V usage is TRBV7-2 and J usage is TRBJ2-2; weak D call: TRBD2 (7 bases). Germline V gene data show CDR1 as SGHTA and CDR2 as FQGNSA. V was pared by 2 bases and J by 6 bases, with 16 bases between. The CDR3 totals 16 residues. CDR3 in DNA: TGTGCCAGCAGCTTAATACGGGGGGCGATGGCCGGGGAGCTGTTTTTT. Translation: CASSLIRGAMAGELFF.

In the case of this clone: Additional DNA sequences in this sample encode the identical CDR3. The CDR3 region is CASSLSGSPYNEQFF. The CDR3 DNA reads TGTGCCAGCAGTTTAAGCGGGAGCCCCTACAATGAGCAGTTCTTC. V and J are TRBV27 and TRBJ2-1; 8 bases line up with TRBD2. Germline V gene data show CDR1 as MNHEY and CDR2 as SMNVEV (reference sequence). The CDR3 runs 15 residues. V shed 2 bases and J 2 bases; nucleotides not matched to a gene: 2.

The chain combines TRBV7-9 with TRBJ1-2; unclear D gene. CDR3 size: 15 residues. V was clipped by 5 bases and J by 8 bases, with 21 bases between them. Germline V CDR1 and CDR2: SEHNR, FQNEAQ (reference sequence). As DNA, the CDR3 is TGTGCCAGCAGCCCCCAAGTTGCGGGGAGACGAGGCTACACCTTC. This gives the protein CASSPQVAGRRGYTF.

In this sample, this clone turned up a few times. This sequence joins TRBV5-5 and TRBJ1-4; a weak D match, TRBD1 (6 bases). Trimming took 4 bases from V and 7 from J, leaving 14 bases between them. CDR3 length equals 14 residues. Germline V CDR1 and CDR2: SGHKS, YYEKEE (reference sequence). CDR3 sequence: CASSPTGFGEKLFF. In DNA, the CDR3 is TGTGCCAGCAGCCCTACAGGGTTTGGTGAAAAACTGTTTTTT.

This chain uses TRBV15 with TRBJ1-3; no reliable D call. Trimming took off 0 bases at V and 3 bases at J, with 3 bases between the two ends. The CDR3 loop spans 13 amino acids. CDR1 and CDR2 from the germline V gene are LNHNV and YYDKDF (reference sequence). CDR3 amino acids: CATSRDVGNTIYF. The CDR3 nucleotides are TGTGCCACCAGCAGAGACGTTGGAAACACCATATATTTT. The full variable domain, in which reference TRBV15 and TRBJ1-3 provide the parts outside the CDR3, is DAMVIQNPRYQVTQFGKPVTLSCSQTLNHNVMYWYQQKSSQAPKLLFHYYDKDFNNEADTPDNFQSRRPNTSFCFLDIRSPGLGDTAMYLCATSRDVGNTIYFGEGSWLTVV.

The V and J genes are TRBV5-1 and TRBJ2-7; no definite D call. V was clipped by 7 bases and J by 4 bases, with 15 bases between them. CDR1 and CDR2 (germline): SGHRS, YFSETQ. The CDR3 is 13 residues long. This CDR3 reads CASRPEIMYEQYF. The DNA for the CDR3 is TGCGCCAGCCGCCCGGAAATAATGTACGAGCAGTACTTC.